This T cell receptor (beta chain) was recovered during a study of T cell repertoires in cytomegalovirus infection. Study details: Matching HLA type and CMV infection were both indicated by public TCR beta signatures. Findings and caveats of the study: Pooled public TCR beta family frequency picked out CMV carriers with the relevant HLA.

This clonotype has a handful of counts. The target antigen is unknown. This CDR3 comprises 16 residues. The ends lost 0 bases at V and 2 bases at J; junction bases unmatched: 8. Germline assignment: CDR1 DFQATT and CDR2 SNEGSKA (reference sequence). Each CDR3 protein gets one entry after TCRdb re-called the reads with MiXCR. Of around 290,000 distinct CDR3 sequences listed, about 25% are singletons. The material sequenced was PBMCs. The source is a human donor in good health (CMV status not recorded). Some clones in this sample may be carry-over from other donors' samples. V is TRBV20-1 and J is TRBJ2-7, with TRBD1 identical over 9 bases. CDR3 nucleotides: TGCAGTGCTAGAGATTGGGGGACAGGGTCCCCCTACGAGCAGTACTTC. It specifies CSARDWGTGSPYEQYF.